One sample yielded the 13 T cell receptor beta chains listed below, sequenced in a study of OX40 agonist ivuxolimab in advanced cancers. Libraries were made using the immunoSEQ multiplex PCR assay. Not all clones reach the TCRdb copy of this immuneACCESS table, which keeps in-frame sequences only. Checked studies attribute under half of the gap to unresolved V genes and leave the rest unexplained. The sample records 50,000 to 65,000 clones, about 89% of which are singletons. About 1% of the sample goes to the ten largest clones. The sequences come from CD4+ or CD8+ T cells sorted from blood, collected in a trial of the OX40 agonist ivuxolimab. These receptors all come from an adult with an advanced solid tumor such as melanoma, head and neck, liver or kidney cancer.

The chain recombines TRBV5-5 with TRBJ1-2, with TRBD1 matching 11 bases. Looked up from germline, CDR1 is SGHKS and CDR2 is YYEKEE (reference sequence). This CDR3 has 15 residues. The ends lost 5 bases at V and 4 bases at J; junction bases unmatched: 7. CDR3 protein: CASSQDRGPGYGYTF. CDR3 in DNA: TGTGCCAGCAGTCAGGACAGGGGGCCGGGCTATGGCTACACCTTC.

The chain uses TRBV28 and TRBJ1-2, with TRBD1 matching 7 bases. V gave up 6 bases and J gave up 4 bases; unmatched junction bases: 11. Germline V lookup: CDR1 MDHEN, CDR2 SYDVKM. The CDR3 length is 15 residues. The CDR3 here is CASRRTGAVSYGYTF. The CDR3, as DNA: TGTGCCAGCAGACGGACAGGTGCCGTTTCCTATGGCTACACCTTC.

The rearrangement uses TRBV9 and TRBJ2-7; 9 positions match TRBD1. The trim removed 2 bases at V and 4 bases at J, leaving 7 bases unmatched. Germline values: CDR1 SGDLS, CDR2 YYNGEE. The CDR3 runs 15 residues. As DNA, the CDR3 is TGTGCCAGCAGCGTCGCAACGGACAGGGGTTACGAGCAGTACTTC. Protein: CASSVATDRGYEQYF.

The chain joins TRBV27 to TRBJ2-3; 9 bases map to TRBD1. The CDR3 runs 15 residues. Trimming at V came to 0 bases and at J to 9 bases, leaving 7 bases not matched to a gene. The germline CDR1 and CDR2 sequences are MNHEY and SMNVEV (reference sequence). CDR3 nucleotides: TGTGCCAGCAGTTTATCGACAGGGGGGAGCGGCACGCAGTATTTT. Translated: CASSLSTGGSGTQYF.

The chain employs TRBV20-1 and TRBJ2-1; D is undetermined. Looked up from germline, CDR1 is DFQATT and CDR2 is SNEGSKA (reference sequence). The CDR3 has 10 amino acids. Deletions cut 0 bases from V and 7 bases from J, with 1 base between. The CDR3 DNA reads TGCAGTGCTAGAGATAATGAGCAGTTCTTC. Its protein is CSARDNEQFF.

This chain uses TRBV5-4 with TRBJ2-3; possible D gene TRBD1, 5 bases. Looked up from germline, CDR1 is SGHNT and CDR2 is YYREEE (reference sequence). V lost 4 bases to trimming and J lost 2 bases, with 20 bases between them. The CDR3 extends over 17 amino acids. CDR3 in amino acids: CASSHRGWYPHTDTQYF. The CDR3, as DNA: TGTGCCAGCAGCCATAGGGGCTGGTATCCCCACACAGATACGCAGTATTTT.

The chain joins TRBV7-2 to TRBJ1-5, with TRBD1 matching over 7 bases. CDR3 length: 15 amino acids. The germline gives CDR1 SGHTA, CDR2 FQGNSA. J gave up 6 bases and V 5 bases, and 10 bases lay outside the gene matches. The DNA of the CDR3 is TGTGCCAGCAGCCCCCAAGGAGGGGGCTCTCAGCCCCAGCATTTT. It yields the protein CASSPQGGGSQPQHF.

CDR3 in DNA: TGTGCCAGCAGTGAAGTAAGGGGGAGGGAGCTGTTTTTT. This codes for CASSEVRGRELFF. This chain uses TRBV6-1 with TRBJ2-2, with D perhaps TRBD1 (6 bases). V lost 1 base, J lost 9 bases, and 9 bases lay in between. This CDR3 is 13 amino acids long. Germline CDR1 reads MNHNS; CDR2 reads SASEGT.

The CDR3 loop is CASRLDWTNEQFF. The CDR3 bases are TGCGCCAGCAGGCTGGACTGGACCAATGAGCAGTTCTTC. This chain joins TRBV5-1 and TRBJ2-1; a weak D match, TRBD2 (5 bases). V gave up 5 bases and J gave up 6 bases, with 12 bases separating them. This CDR3 contains 13 residues. Germline V gene lookup returns CDR1 SGHRS and CDR2 YFSETQ.

This clone was seen a handful of times. The V and J genes are TRBV27 and TRBJ1-2; D remains unclear. Per the germline V gene, CDR1 is MNHEY and CDR2 is SMNVEV (reference sequence). There are 15 residues in the CDR3. V lost 2 bases, J lost 7 bases, and 17 bases lay in between. The CDR3 DNA is TGTGCCAGCAGTTTAGAACGCAGGTCCTATTCTGGCTACACCTTC. Translating gives CASSLERRSYSGYTF.

V usage is TRBV19 and J usage is TRBJ2-7; tentatively, D is TRBD1 (5 bases). Germline CDR1 reads LNHDA; CDR2 reads SQIVND (reference sequence). V lost 7 bases and J 4 bases, leaving 17 bases between the germline ends. This CDR3 comprises 14 residues. The CDR3 nucleotides are TGTGCCAGTAATAGAGGAACAGGTTCATACGAGCAGTACTTC. Protein sequence: CASNRGTGSYEQYF.

As regards this clone: One junction end does not reproduce the germline sequence, and a read error may be involved. This sample also contains other DNA sequences that code for the same CDR3. This chain links TRBV28 with TRBJ2-7; 11 bases line up with TRBD1. The germline V gene encodes CDR1 MDHEN and CDR2 SYDVKM. The CDR3 covers 15 residues. CDR3 loop: CASSLGGQGVYEQYF. The CDR3 nucleotides read TGCGCCAGCAGTTTAGGGGGACAGGGGGTCTACGAGCAGTACTTC.

The chain joins TRBV14 to TRBJ2-3; D gene ambiguous. The CDR3 is 15 residues long. V was pared by 4 bases and J by 1 base, with 12 bases between. CDR1 is SGHDN, CDR2 FVKESK, per germline. The CDR3 bases are TGTGCCAGCAGCCGTTCCGGTGAGGGCACAGATACGCAGTATTTT. Translating gives CASSRSGEGTDTQYF. Combining the CDR3 with reference TRBV14 and TRBJ2-3 gives the whole variable domain EAGVTQFPSHSVIEKGQTVTLRCDPISGHDNLYWYRRVMGKEIKFLLHFVKESKQDESGMPNNRFLAERTGGTYSTLKVQPAELEDSGVYFCASSRSGEGTDTQYFGPGTRLTVL.